What follows are 5 T cell receptor beta chains derived from one specimen sequenced in a study of T-cell reconstitution after alpha-beta-depleted transplantation in children. During its preparation, the TCRbeta library received unique molecular identifiers. TCRdb re-called the PCR reads through MiXCR, storing one row per CDR3 protein. The sample contains 420,000 or so distinct CDR3 sequences, approximately 10% of which appear only once. The sequencing here drew on PBMCs from the stem cell graft donor, taken from the stem cell graft. These receptors originate from a human donor who donated a stem cell graft to a child with acute myeloid leukemia.

V is TRBV7-8 and J is TRBJ1-5; D is unclear. The CDR3 runs 15 residues. The V end lost 5 bases, the J end lost 3 bases, and 14 bases lay between the germline ends. The germline gives CDR1 SGHVS, CDR2 FQNEAQ. The CDR3 DNA is TGTGCCAGCAGCCCCTTGGAGACGGCCAATCAGCCCCAGCATTTT. This codes for CASSPLETANQPQHF.

This clonotype came up many times. V gene TRBV5-1 combines with J gene TRBJ1-1, with D possibly matching TRBD1 (5 bases). V was clipped by 0 bases and J by 0 bases, with 9 bases between them. The CDR3 has 15 residues. Germline-derived CDR1 and CDR2 are SGHRS and YFSETQ. CDR3 nucleotides: TGCGCCAGCAGCTTGGTTTGGGGGATGAACACTGAAGCTTTCTTT. It translates to CASSLVWGMNTEAFF.

This clonotype was detected a few times. The V gene is TRBV15, the J gene TRBJ2-1; 12 bases fit TRBD2. The J segment lost 8 bases and the V segment lost 1 base, leaving 9 bases of the junction unmatched. Per the germline V gene, CDR1 is LNHNV and CDR2 is YYDKDF (reference sequence). This CDR3 is built from 17 residues. The CDR3 reads CATSRVQTSGGFDEQFF. As DNA, the CDR3 is TGTGCCACCAGCAGAGTACAGACTAGCGGGGGCTTCGATGAGCAGTTCTTC.

This chain links TRBV7-8 with TRBJ2-1, with no clear D. The CDR3 is made up of 12 amino acids. The germline V gene has CDR1 SGHVS and CDR2 FQNEAQ. V lost 3 bases and J lost 7, with 7 bases in between. The CDR3 DNA is TGTGCCAGCAGCTTTGGTCTTAATGAGCAGTTCTTC. Protein sequence: CASSFGLNEQFF.

This clonotype was recorded once. J is TRBJ2-1 and V is TRBV4-2; D gene uncertain. V was clipped by 4 bases and J by 9 bases, with 16 bases between them. This CDR3 region has 14 residues. Germline V gene data show CDR1 as LGHNA and CDR2 as YNFKEQ. This CDR3 reads CASSPGRLGAEQFF. The CDR3, as DNA: TGTGCCAGCAGCCCCGGTCGTCTCGGCGCTGAGCAGTTCTTC.